Sequencing of this TCR beta chain was carried out in a study of post-analysis software for immune sequencing data. This clonotype was counted a few times. Libraries were made from TCR beta cDNA, and they carried unique molecular identifiers. TCRdb itself ran the PCR reads through MiXCR, one entry per CDR3 protein. The repertoire has roughly 870,000 distinct CDR3 sequences, about 50% of them found once; the top ten carry approximately 4.4%. This TCR was sampled from a girl under 18 with multiple sclerosis. The sequencing sample was made of blood.

The CDR3 here is CSVALRGRSSYEQYF. DNA for the CDR3: TGCAGCGTTGCCCTTCGCGGTCGGAGCTCCTACGAGCAGTACTTC. The rearrangement links TRBV29-1 to TRBJ2-7; D is uncertain. There are 15 residues in the CDR3. Germline-derived CDR1 and CDR2 are SQVTM and ANQGSEA. Trimming shortened V by 4 bases and J by 0 bases, and 16 bases separated the two germline ends.